The source of this T cell receptor (beta chain) is a study of cytomegalovirus exposure and HLA in healthy donors. It was with 60 Vbeta and 13 Jbeta primers that the PCR ran. Sequencing used immunoSEQ multiplex PCR; TCRdb keeps in-frame clones, though not all of them. The table lists around 180,000 clones, over 60% of them singletons. Trimming shortened V by 0 bases and J by 7 bases, and 8 bases separated the two germline ends. Per the germline V gene, CDR1 is SGDLS and CDR2 is YYNGEE. This CDR3 region has 14 residues. Input material: PBMCs. This clonotype originated in a girl aged 5-17 years in good health and CMV-seronegative. The J gene is TRBJ1-6, the V gene TRBV9; D is unresolved. The CDR3 coding sequence is TGTGCCAGCAGCGTAGGGGCAGTGAATTCACCCCTCCACTTT. Translated, it gives CASSVGAVNSPLHF.